A selection of T cell receptor beta chains follows, all from one sample in a study of monozygotic twins with inflammatory bowel disease. TCRdb reprocessed the 5' RACE reads and reports one entry per CDR3 protein, with no DNA. Listed are over 110,000 distinct CDR3 sequences; 2.4% falls within the top ten. The sequenced sample consisted of blood. Receptors were obtained from a human donor with ulcerative colitis or Crohn's disease, or a healthy co-twin of an affected twin (not recorded which). Both conserved end residues are part of each CDR3.

cdr3_aa,cdr3_length,j_call,v_call
CASSLLGTTTNYGYTF,16,TRBJ1-2,TRBV5-6
CSASVAVSSYNSPLHF,16,TRBJ1-6,TRBV20-1
CASSPGGRRDEKLFF,15,TRBJ1-4,TRBV11-2
CASRGTGKDQGYTF,14,TRBJ1-2,TRBV6-6
CASRSTPGSFSNQPQHF,17,TRBJ1-5,TRBV5-5
CASSLTSDLGNEQFF,15,TRBJ2-1,TRBV28
CATSDRYRNGYTF,13,TRBJ1-2,TRBV24-1
CASSIGPLFQSEAFF,15,TRBJ1-1,TRBV19
CSAINGGLFSYEQYF,15,TRBJ2-7,TRBV20-1
CASSPGTGPTYEQYF,15,TRBJ2-7,TRBV7-2
CASSLGALGGQFF,13,TRBJ2-1,TRBV7-2
CASSLNGGDTQYF,13,TRBJ2-3,TRBV7-3
CASSLFWRGTSTDTQYF,17,TRBJ2-3,TRBV12-3/TRBV12-4
CASSPVLRQVGAGYGYTF,18,TRBJ1-2,TRBV18
CASSTPKGGGQETQYF,16,TRBJ2-5,TRBV27
CSASPLGATDEQYF,14,TRBJ2-7,TRBV20-1
CSANNRVTNEKLFF,14,TRBJ1-4,TRBV20-1
CSADRGSNQPQHF,13,TRBJ1-5,TRBV20-1
CAWSPPGQENSPLHF,15,TRBJ1-6,TRBV30
CASSFKGQGFSEQYF,15,TRBJ2-7,TRBV5-1
CASTLQGLSSPLHF,14,TRBJ1-6,TRBV12-3/TRBV12-4
CATSRDQGTTYEQYF,15,TRBJ2-7,TRBV15
CSVEVSGEETQYF,13,TRBJ2-5,TRBV29-1
CASSRDRAMSTDTQYF,16,TRBJ2-3,TRBV5-1
CASSQEIGLQETQYF,15,TRBJ2-5,TRBV4-3
CAIREDRSTDTQYF,14,TRBJ2-3,TRBV10-3
CASRESGNTIYF,12,TRBJ1-3,TRBV5-5
CSARAGAGDGQFF,13,TRBJ2-1,TRBV20-1
CSAVKSGSRGGREQFF,16,TRBJ2-1,TRBV20-1
CASSGGGKSYNEQFF,15,TRBJ2-1,TRBV9
CASSLYYNSPLHF,13,TRBJ1-6,TRBV27
CSARPGTYNQPQHF,14,TRBJ1-5,TRBV20-1
CASSLIVGTEAFF,13,TRBJ1-1,TRBV27
CASGASWGERGRPSEQYF,18,TRBJ2-7,TRBV21-1
CSFSRQDEQYF,11,TRBJ2-7,TRBV29-1
CASSLGRGGVYGYTF,15,TRBJ1-2,TRBV11-2
CASSPTDPAGNEQFF,15,TRBJ2-1,TRBV5-1
CASRRTGGSYGYNF,14,TRBJ1-2,TRBV7-2
CASSAGRYYYEQYF,14,TRBJ2-7,TRBV6-1
CASSPDGQGKQQYF,14,TRBJ2-7,TRBV5-1
CASSPQRDQPQHF,13,TRBJ1-5,TRBV7-2
CAWGRIREAFF,11,TRBJ1-1,TRBV30
CASSPHRTGVSYEQYF,16,TRBJ2-7,TRBV28
CASSFAGANSPLHF,14,TRBJ1-6,TRBV7-2
CSARGTGRDSPLHF,14,TRBJ1-6,TRBV20-1
CASSPRDKGRHSGANVLTF,19,TRBJ2-6,TRBV4-3
CAGQAGGLGVKNEQFF,16,TRBJ2-1,TRBV6-2/TRBV6-3
CSARAGGSTDTQYF,14,TRBJ2-3,TRBV20-1
CASSLGTGVNQPQHF,15,TRBJ1-5,TRBV5-1
CAIRPGTGLTYNEQFF,16,TRBJ2-1,TRBV10-3
CASSPAGAGTGANVLTF,17,TRBJ2-6,TRBV7-3
CASSPWTLNNEQFF,14,TRBJ2-1,TRBV4-3